This T cell receptor beta chain was obtained from a study of blood T cell repertoires in COVID-19. Overall study: The United States, Italy and Spain provided the acute and convalescent COVID-19 samples. T cells, B-cell-depleted T cells, or PBMCs supplied cDNA or gDNA.

Original handling: Reference gene primers were amplified, and this amplification served to estimate nucleated cell counts. Sequencing used immunoSEQ multiplex PCR; TCRdb keeps in-frame clones, though not all of them. V and J calls and clone size are given by that table; D and trimming were obtained from the DNA. Of 55,000 to 70,000 clones listed, 82% are singletons. The V gene lost 2 bases and the J gene lost 5 bases, with 9 bases spanning the gap. The CDR3 contains 13 residues. The V gene's germline CDR1 is SGHAT and CDR2 FQNNGV. This clonotype originated in a woman aged 60-75 years with acute or convalescent COVID-19. The chain couples TRBV11-2 to TRBJ1-2, with D perhaps TRBD1 (5 bases). Sequencing was done on a sample of peripheral blood. The CDR3 here is CASSLQGGYGYTF. In nucleotides, the CDR3 is TGTGCCAGCAGCTTACAGGGAGGTTATGGCTACACCTTC.